This T cell receptor beta chain was documented in a study of HIV-infected patients and healthy controls. Germline V gene lookup returns CDR1 MNHNS and CDR2 SASEGT. The ends were cut back, 8 bases at V and 2 bases at J, with 9 bases in the middle. CDR3 length equals 12 residues. cDNA was made from 500 ng RNA using alpha and beta constant primers. Each of the alpha and beta chains got its own library through chain-specific third strand synthesis with indices. TCRdb fed the 5' RACE reads into MiXCR, producing one record per CDR3 protein. The sample has about 18,000 distinct CDR3 sequences, roughly 8.7% seen once. This clonotype was counted at least ten times. The antigen remains unidentified. Roughly three months, about 14 weeks, into antiretroviral therapy, follow-up blood was collected. No cell fractionation was done, so the repertoire covers all unsorted peripheral blood T cells. Peripheral blood, around 2.5 ml, was drawn for RNA extraction. Exclusions covered tumors, febrile or AIDS-related illness, and hepatitis B or C coinfection.

General study points: HLA types of the donors remained undetermined. Untreated HIV+ repertoires had roughly threefold fewer distinct CDR3s and lower Shannon diversity than healthy controls.

The receptor comes from an adult with HIV infection. The sample in question was blood, obtained during antiretroviral therapy. The rearrangement joins TRBV6-1 to TRBJ1-1; D remains unclear. This CDR3 reads CASDTVNTEAFF. DNA for the CDR3: TGTGCCAGCGACACAGTCAACACTGAAGCTTTCTTT.